This T cell receptor beta chain was obtained from a study of blood T cell repertoires in COVID-19. As for the study in general: The samples span acute and convalescent COVID-19 from the United States, Italy and Spain. T cells, B-cell-depleted T cells, or PBMCs provided the cDNA or gDNA that served as material.

From germline, CDR1 is ENHRY and CDR2 SYGVKD. V lost 3 bases to trimming and J lost 0 bases; unmatched junction nucleotides: 4. The CDR3 extends over 17 amino acids. This clone has just a few counts. In the study's own analysis: How many nucleated cells were present was estimated from reference gene primer amplification. TCRdb keeps only in-frame clones here, not all; method: immunoSEQ multiplex PCR. That table furnishes V, J and clone size, whereas the DNA furnished D and trimming. The sample yields approximately 230,000 clones, roughly 82% seen once. This clonotype originated in an elderly woman with active or convalescent COVID-19. The sequencing input was peripheral blood. This chain joins TRBV10-3 and TRBJ2-7; TRBD2 matches at 14 bases. CDR3 sequence: CAISDGLAGGSSYEQYF. The CDR3 DNA reads TGTGCCATCAGTGACGGACTAGCGGGAGGTAGCTCCTACGAGCAGTACTTC.